A single sample is the source of the 11 T cell receptor beta chains below, sequenced in a study of T cell responses to AZD1222 COVID-19 vaccine. The method was immunoSEQ multiplex PCR; TCRdb's version includes in-frame clones alone and lacks a portion of them. The sample has roughly 150,000 clones; around 88% are singletons. Sequenced here: peripheral blood, sampled on day 0 of MenACWY control vaccination. These receptors were obtained from an adult in good health.

With respect to this clone: This sample also contains other DNA sequences that code for the same CDR3. The chain has TRBV27 and TRBJ2-7; D unclear. Trimming shortened V by 5 bases and J by 3 bases, and 8 bases separated the two germline ends. CDR3 length: 12 residues. In germline, CDR1 is MNHEY, CDR2 SMNVEV (reference sequence). CDR3 DNA: TGTGCCAGCAGTAGGGATTTCTACGAGCAGTACTTC. As protein: CASSRDFYEQYF.

This rearrangement joins TRBV5-1 to TRBJ1-2; perhaps TRBD1 as D (5 bases). The CDR3 runs 16 residues. Trimming removed 0 bases at V and 0 bases at J, with 12 bases between. Germline V gene data show CDR1 as SGHRS and CDR2 as YFSETQ. CDR3 sequence reads: CASSLARDGANYGYTF. Written as DNA, the CDR3 is TGCGCCAGCAGCTTGGCAAGGGACGGAGCTAACTATGGCTACACCTTC.

V gene TRBV6-5 combines with J gene TRBJ1-1; D possibly corresponds to TRBD1 (5 bases). The ends were cut back, 7 bases at V and 5 bases at J, with 20 bases in the middle. Germline V CDR1 and CDR2: MNHEY, SVGAGI. The CDR3 runs 15 residues. Here the CDR3 reads CASTKYGGSGTEAFF. The DNA of the CDR3 is TGTGCCAGCACCAAATACGGGGGGAGTGGAACTGAAGCTTTCTTT.

The chain employs TRBV2 and TRBJ1-6; D possibly corresponds to TRBD1 (5 bases). The CDR3 runs to 13 residues. V lost 7 bases, J lost 10 bases, and 14 bases lay in between. Looked up from germline, CDR1 is SNHLY and CDR2 is FYNNEI. CDR3 amino acids: CASKGRVESPLHF. Written as DNA, the CDR3 is TGTGCCAGCAAGGGCAGGGTGGAGTCACCCCTCCACTTT.

The V call is TRBV7-9, the J call TRBJ1-2, with a weak D call TRBD1 (5 bases). This CDR3 contains 15 residues. Trimming shortened V by 0 bases and J by 3 bases, and 11 bases separated the two germline ends. Germline V lookup: CDR1 SEHNR, CDR2 FQNEAQ (reference sequence). This chain's CDR3 is CASSLAAPGHYGYTF. In DNA, the CDR3 is TGTGCCAGCAGCTTAGCGGCACCAGGGCACTATGGCTACACCTTC.

The V call is TRBV2, the J call TRBJ1-2, with D perhaps matching TRBD1 (6 bases). The CDR3 length is 15 residues. Germline V gene sequence: CDR1 SNHLY, CDR2 FYNNEI. Trimming pared 3 bases from V and 4 bases from J, leaving 15 bases between. The CDR3 nucleotides read TGTGCCAGCAGTGAGGTGCCCGACAGGCGCTATGGCTACACCTTC. Protein product: CASSEVPDRRYGYTF.

The rearrangement uses TRBV6-5 and TRBJ2-7; D is possibly TRBD1 or TRBD2 (5 bases each). Between the trimmed V and J ends, which lost 8 bases and 5 bases, there was a span of 13 bases. Looked up from germline, CDR1 is MNHEY and CDR2 is SVGAGI. The CDR3 totals 12 residues. CDR3 sequence (DNA): TGTGCCAGCCAGACCCTGGGGGACGAGCAGTACTTC. The encoded protein is CASQTLGDEQYF.

The chain has TRBV3-1 (or the pseudogene TRBV3-2) and TRBJ1-3; tentative D call: TRBD1 (5 bases). The CDR3 is 15 residues long. Trimming shortened V by 0 bases and J by 4 bases, and 10 bases separated the two germline ends. Germline assignment: CDR1 LGHDT and CDR2 YNNKEL (reference sequence). In DNA form, the CDR3 reads TGTGCCAGCAGCCAAGATTCAGGGTCGGGAAACACCATATATTTT. Amino acid sequence: CASSQDSGSGNTIYF.

This clone was observed once. The chain is built from TRBV5-6 and TRBJ1-1, with D unresolved. Trimming removed 7 bases at V and 4 bases at J, with 14 bases between. In germline, CDR1 is SGHDT, CDR2 YYEEEE. The CDR3 spans 13 residues. CDR3 protein: CASVGSYFTEAFF. The CDR3 DNA reads TGTGCCAGCGTCGGCAGTTACTTCACTGAAGCTTTCTTT.

The chain uses TRBV11-3 and TRBJ2-7; the match to TRBD2 covers 14 bases. This CDR3 comprises 16 residues. CDR1 SGHNT and CDR2 YENEEA come from the germline V gene. V lost 5 bases to trimming and J lost 4 bases; unmatched junction nucleotides: 7. DNA of the CDR3: TGTGCCAGCAGCGACGGGACTAGCGGGGGTTTGTACGAGCAGTACTTC. It translates to CASSDGTSGGLYEQYF. The whole variable domain, filled in from reference TRBV11-3 and TRBJ2-7, reads EAGVVQSPRYKIIEKKQPVAFWCNPISGHNTLYWYLQNLGQGPELLIRYENEEAVDDSQLPKDRFSAERLKGVDSTLKIQPAELGDSAVYLCASSDGTSGGLYEQYFGPGTRLTVT.

As DNA, the CDR3 is TGCGCCAGCAGCCCGGCAGCCGGGACAGGGGTGCCAGATACGCAGTATTTT. This gives the protein CASSPAAGTGVPDTQYF. This rearrangement joins TRBV5-1 to TRBJ2-3; 10 bases align to TRBD1. The J segment lost 4 bases and the V segment lost 4 bases, leaving 12 bases of the junction unmatched. The CDR3 totals 17 residues. The V gene's germline CDR1 is SGHRS and CDR2 YFSETQ.